Below, 7 T cell receptor beta chains from the same sample are listed, as sequenced in a study of T cell repertoires and HLA-DP antigens. Their target antigens are unknown. The assay was immunoSEQ multiplex PCR, and TCRdb's table has in-frame clones only and misses some. The sample lists about 120,000 clones, 80% to 95% seen once, with about 0.3% in the top ten. Material for sequencing was CD4+ T cells from PBMCs. These receptors all come from a woman aged 18-29 years in good health and CMV-seronegative.

V gene TRBV30 combines with J gene TRBJ1-1; D gene ambiguous. Germline values: CDR1 GTSNPN, CDR2 SVGIG (reference sequence). The CDR3 consists of 13 residues. Between the trimmed V and J ends, which lost 2 bases and 0 bases, there was a span of 7 bases. CDR3 in amino acids: CAWSWRLNTEAFF. CDR3 coding DNA: TGTGCCTGGAGTTGGCGGTTGAACACTGAAGCTTTCTTT.

This clone was seen just once. The chain links TRBV6-5 to TRBJ1-2; D possibly corresponds to TRBD1 (5 bases). This CDR3 contains 12 residues. Germline V gene data show CDR1 as MNHEY and CDR2 as SVGAGI. Trimming took off 0 bases at V and 10 bases at J, with 9 bases between the two ends. CDR3 residues: CASSYSGEDYTF. The CDR3, as DNA: TGTGCCAGCAGTTACTCAGGGGAAGACTACACCTTC.

This sequence joins TRBV4-2 and TRBJ2-1, with no clear D. V lost 0 bases to trimming and J lost 0 bases, with 12 bases between them. Germline values: CDR1 LGHNA, CDR2 YNFKEQ. The CDR3 extends over 17 amino acids. The CDR3 reads CASSQDPQSSSYNEQFF. CDR3 nucleotide sequence: TGTGCCAGCAGCCAAGATCCCCAGTCCAGCTCCTACAATGAGCAGTTCTTC.

The chain combines TRBV18 with TRBJ2-7, with TRBD1 matching over 10 bases. CDR1 is KGHSH, CDR2 LQKENI, per germline. The junction had 2 bases not matched to a gene; V was cut back by 2 bases and J by 4 bases. The CDR3 spans 14 residues. Written as DNA, the CDR3 is TGTGCCAGCTCACCAGGGACAGGGGATTACGAGCAGTACTTC. It specifies CASSPGTGDYEQYF.

The chain has TRBV18 and TRBJ2-4, with unresolved D. V lost 2 bases to trimming and J lost 1 base, with 12 bases between them. CDR3 size: 16 residues. Per the germline V gene, CDR1 is KGHSH and CDR2 is LQKENI. The CDR3 nucleotides are TGTGCCAGCTCACCATTAGGGAAATCGGCCAAAAACATTCAGTACTTC. It encodes CASSPLGKSAKNIQYF.

The rearrangement joins TRBV11-2 to TRBJ2-1; 9 bases align to TRBD1. The CDR3 loop spans 13 amino acids. Germline lookup yields CDR1 SGHAT and CDR2 FQNNGV. The junction had 1 base not matched to a gene; V was cut back by 4 bases and J by 6 bases. DNA of the CDR3: TGTGCCAGCAGCTGGGACAGGGTCAATGAGCAGTTCTTC. Its translation is CASSWDRVNEQFF.

The count of this clone is one. The chain has TRBV10-2 and TRBJ2-7; D is perhaps TRBD1 or TRBD2 (5 bases each). The CDR3 has 15 amino acids. CDR1 and CDR2 from the germline V gene are WSHSY and SAAADI. The V gene lost 5 bases and the J gene lost 0 bases, with 14 bases spanning the gap. The CDR3: CASSSGQVSSYEQYV. CDR3 DNA sequence: TGCGCCAGCAGTAGCGGACAAGTTAGCTCCTACGAGCAGTACGTC.